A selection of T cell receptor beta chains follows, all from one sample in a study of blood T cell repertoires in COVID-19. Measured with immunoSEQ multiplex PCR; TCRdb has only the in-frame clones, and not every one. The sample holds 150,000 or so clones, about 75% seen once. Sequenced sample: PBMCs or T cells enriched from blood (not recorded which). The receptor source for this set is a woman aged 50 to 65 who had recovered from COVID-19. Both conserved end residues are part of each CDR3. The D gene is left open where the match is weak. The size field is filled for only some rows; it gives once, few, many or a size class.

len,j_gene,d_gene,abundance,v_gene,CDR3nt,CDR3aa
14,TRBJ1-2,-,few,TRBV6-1,TGTGCCAGCAGTGATGGACCGGGGGGTTATGGCTACACCTTC,CASSDGPGGYGYTF
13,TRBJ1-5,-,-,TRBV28,TGTGCCAGCACCCCGGGGGGCCAACAGCCCCAGCATTTT,CASTPGGQQPQHF
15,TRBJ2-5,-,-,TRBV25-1,TGTGCCAGCAACGGGCCTAGCGCCTACCAAGAGACCCAGTACTTC,CASNGPSAYQETQYF
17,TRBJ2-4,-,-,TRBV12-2,TGTGCAAGTCGCACAGGACTAGCGGGGGGGCACAAAAACATTCAGTACTTC,CASRTGLAGGHKNIQYF
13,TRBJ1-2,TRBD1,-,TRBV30,TGTGCCTGGAGTGTAACAGGGGTCTATGGCTACACCTTC,CAWSVTGVYGYTF
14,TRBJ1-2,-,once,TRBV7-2,TGTGCCAGCAGCTTAGCGCGGCAGGGCAAGGGCTACACCTTC,CASSLARQGKGYTF
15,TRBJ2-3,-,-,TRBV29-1,TGCAGCGTTGCTTTAATGAGTATTAGCACAGATACGCAGTATTTT,CSVALMSISTDTQYF
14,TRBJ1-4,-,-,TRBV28,TGTGCCAGCATCCCAGAGGTAGTGGGTGAAAAACTGTTTTTT,CASIPEVVGEKLFF
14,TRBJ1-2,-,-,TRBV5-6,TGTGCCAGCAGCTTGCCCCTCTTAAACTATGGCTACACCTTC,CASSLPLLNYGYTF
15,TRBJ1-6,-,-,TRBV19,TGTGCCAGTAGTGTATGGAGCTCCTATAATTCACCCCTCCACTTT,CASSVWSSYNSPLHF
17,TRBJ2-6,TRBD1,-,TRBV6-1,TGTGCCAGCAGTGGGTCGACAGGGGCCAGTGGGGCCAACGTCCTGACTTTC,CASSGSTGASGANVLTF
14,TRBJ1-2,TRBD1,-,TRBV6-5,TGTGCCAGCAGAGGGACAGGGGAGAAGGTTGGATACACCTTC,CASRGTGEKVGYTF
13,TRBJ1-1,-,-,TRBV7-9,TGTGCCAGCAGCCACCAAGTGGAGACTGAAGCTTTCTTT,CASSHQVETEAFF
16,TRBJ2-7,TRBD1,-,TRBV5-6,TGTGCCAGCAGCTTGGGGGGACAGGGCTACTCCTACGAGCAGTACTTC,CASSLGGQGYSYEQYF
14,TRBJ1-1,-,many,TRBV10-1,TGCGCCAGCAGTCAGGCCAAAGGAAGCACTGAAGCTTTCTTT,CASSQAKGSTEAFF
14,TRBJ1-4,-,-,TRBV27,TGTGCCAGCAGTTCGGGATCAAGGGGGGAAAAACTGTTTTTT,CASSSGSRGEKLFF
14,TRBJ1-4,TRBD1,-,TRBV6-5,TGTGCCAGCAATCCGGGACAGGGGCCCGAAAAACTGTTTTTT,CASNPGQGPEKLFF
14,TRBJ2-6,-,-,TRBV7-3,TGTGCCAGCAGCTCCCTATCTGGGGCCAACGTCCTGACTTTC,CASSSLSGANVLTF
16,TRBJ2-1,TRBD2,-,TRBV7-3,TGTGCCAGCAGCTTAACGAGCGGGGGGGCCTACAATGAGCAGTTCTTC,CASSLTSGGAYNEQFF
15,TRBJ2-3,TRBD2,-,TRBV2,TGTGCCAGCAGTAGGACTAGCGGGAACACAGATACGCAGTATTTT,CASSRTSGNTDTQYF
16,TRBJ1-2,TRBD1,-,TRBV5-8,TGTGCCAGCAGCCCTAGAGGACAGGGCGCTGGCTATGGCTACACCTTC,CASSPRGQGAGYGYTF
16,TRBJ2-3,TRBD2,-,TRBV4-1,TGCGCCAGCAGCCAAGATCCCCTCGGGGGGGCAGATACGCAGTATTTT,CASSQDPLGGADTQYF
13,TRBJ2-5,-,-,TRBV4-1,TGCGCCAGCAGCCAAGCTCTACGGGAGACCCAGTACTTC,CASSQALRETQYF